The 30 T cell receptor beta chains listed next were all sequenced from one sample in a study of cytomegalovirus exposure and HLA in healthy donors (dated by TCRdb to 2016 to 2017). Receptors were amplified or captured by the immunoSEQ multiplex PCR assay. A mixture of 60 forward primers for TCR Vbeta segments and 13 reverse primers for TCR Jbeta segments was used in the multiplex PCR. Held by TCRdb, this immuneACCESS table contains in-frame sequences only and omits some clones. Under half of the omission traces to an unresolved V gene where checked; the cause of the rest is unknown. Across this sample there are around 100,000 clones, with approximately 75% seen only once. The top ten constitute under 2% of the sample. The specimen was PBMCs. The receptors were gathered from a woman aged 40 to 50 in good health and CMV-seronegative.

In its sample, this clone was seen once. The rearrangement joins TRBV6-1 to TRBJ1-6; tentative D call: TRBD1 (5 bases). Germline V CDR1 and CDR2: MNHNS, SASEGT. Trimming removed 6 bases from V and 9 bases from J, with 18 bases in between. This CDR3 comprises 15 residues. The CDR3 is CASSAQGDGSSPLHF. The CDR3 nucleotides are TGTGCCAGCAGCGCTCAGGGAGACGGGAGTTCACCCCTCCACTTT.

This rearrangement joins TRBV18 to TRBJ2-3; the D is unclear. The CDR3 is 13 amino acids. Germline-derived CDR1 and CDR2 are KGHSH and LQKENI. Trimming removed 3 bases from V and 5 bases from J, with 9 bases in between. The CDR3 loop is CASSPSFGDTQYF. In DNA, the CDR3 is TGTGCCAGCTCACCTAGCTTTGGAGATACGCAGTATTTT. The entire variable domain, with the rest obtained from reference TRBV18 and TRBJ2-3, is as follows: NAGVMQNPRHLVRRRGQEARLRCSPMKGHSHVYWYRQLPEEGLKFMVYLQKENIIDESGMPKERFSAEFPKEGPSILRIQQVVRGDSAAYFCASSPSFGDTQYFGPGTRLTVL.

This clone has more than one count but fewer than ten. The rearrangement joins TRBV5-4 to TRBJ2-1, with 9 bases lining up with TRBD2. V lost 2 bases and J lost 5; bases outside the gene matches: 8. The CDR3 is 16 residues long. Per the germline V gene, CDR1 is SGHNT and CDR2 is YYREEE (reference sequence). This CDR3 reads CASSFSIAGANNEQFF. The CDR3 bases are TGTGCCAGCAGCTTTTCGATAGCGGGGGCTAACAATGAGCAGTTCTTC.

This chain joins TRBV30 and TRBJ2-2; D is perhaps TRBD2 (6 bases). CDR1 and CDR2 from the germline V gene are GTSNPN and SVGIG (reference sequence). The CDR3 is 15 amino acids. Trimming removed 4 bases from V and 6 bases from J, with 18 bases in between. This CDR3 reads CAWKFPSGRSGELFF. The CDR3 region has the DNA TGTGCCTGGAAGTTCCCCTCTGGGAGGTCCGGGGAGCTGTTTTTT.

The chain carries TRBV12-2 and TRBJ1-6; no DNA check was done on the table's D call, TRBD1. TRBV12-2 is a pseudogene locus. The CDR3 extends over 17 amino acids. CDR3 residues: CASRLALTGLYNSPLHF. The DNA of the CDR3 is TGTGCAAGTCGCTTAGCCCTGACAGGGCTCTATAATTCACCCCTCCACTTT.

This clone is a singleton in its sample. This CDR3 is also generated by other DNA sequences in the sample. J is TRBJ2-7 and V is TRBV29-1; D is unclear. The CDR3 totals 10 residues. Germline loops: CDR1 SQVTM, CDR2 ANQGSEA. V was cut by 4 bases and J by 5 bases, with 6 bases left in between. CDR3 sequence reads: CSVGQNEQYF. The CDR3 DNA follows: TGCAGCGTTGGACAAAACGAGCAGTACTTC.

This clone was counted only a few times. V usage is TRBV5-8 and J usage is TRBJ1-5; a weak D match, TRBD1 (6 bases). Germline-derived CDR1 and CDR2 are SGHTS and YDEGEE. Trimming took 1 base from V and 4 from J, leaving 12 bases between them. The CDR3 runs to 15 residues. The CDR3 DNA reads as TGTGCCAGCAGCTTGCGCAGGGGTGGGAATCAGCCCCAGCATTTT. It yields the protein CASSLRRGGNQPQHF. Full variable domain (outside the CDR3, taken from reference TRBV5-8 and TRBJ1-5): EAGVTQSPTHLIKTRGQQATLRCSPISGHTSVYWYQQALGLGLQFLLWYDEGEERNRGNFPPRFSGRQFPNYSSELNVNALELEDSALYLCASSLRRGGNQPQHFGDGTRLSIL.

The table lists this clone with a count of one. V is TRBV25-1 and J is TRBJ2-7; 12 bases are shared with TRBD2. This CDR3 contains 15 residues. Germline lookup yields CDR1 MGHDK and CDR2 SYGVNS. Trimming cost V 5 bases and J 3 bases; bases outside gene matches: 5. The CDR3 bases are TGTGCCAGCAGTAGGGGACTAGCGGGCATCTACGAGCAGTACTTC. This gives the protein CASSRGLAGIYEQYF.

CDR3 residues: CASSGNDRGRRTGELFF. CDR3 nucleotides: TGTGCCAGCAGCGGGAACGACAGGGGGCGAAGGACCGGGGAGCTGTTTTTT. The V and J genes are TRBV9 and TRBJ2-2, with 10 bases matching TRBD1. The CDR3 covers 17 residues. Germline lookup yields CDR1 SGDLS and CDR2 YYNGEE. The J segment lost 5 bases and the V segment lost 3 bases, leaving 10 bases of the junction unmatched.

The rearrangement joins TRBV30 to TRBJ1-1; maybe TRBD1 (5 bases). Between the trimmed V and J ends, which lost 5 bases and 14 bases, there was a span of 21 bases. The CDR3 has 12 residues. Germline V CDR1 and CDR2: GTSNPN, SVGIG (reference sequence). CDR3 protein: CAWFLPRDGGFF. CDR3 DNA sequence: TGTGCCTGGTTTCTCCCCCGGGACGGGGGGTTCTTT.

This sequence joins TRBV9 and TRBJ2-1, with 8 positions matching TRBD2. The CDR3 is 14 residues long. Germline lookup yields CDR1 SGDLS and CDR2 YYNGEE. Trimming cost V 2 bases and J 8 bases; bases outside gene matches: 6. The CDR3 DNA reads TGTGCCAGCAGCGTTGGCGGGGGGATCGATGAGCAGTTCTTC. It yields the protein CASSVGGGIDEQFF.

This clone has a single count. The J gene is TRBJ1-2, the V gene TRBV9; tentative D call: TRBD1 (6 bases). The CDR3 runs 14 residues. The germline V and J ends were trimmed by 0 bases and 13 bases, with 19 bases remaining between them. Germline values: CDR1 SGDLS, CDR2 YYNGEE. The CDR3 DNA follows: TGTGCCAGCAGCGTAGCTGGACAGTCGGTGAGAAGCACCTTC. This translates into CASSVAGQSVRSTF.

V usage is TRBV19 and J usage is TRBJ2-4; 15 bases agree with TRBD2. The length of the CDR3 is 16 residues. V shed 5 bases, J shed 7 bases, and the junction held 6 bases outside the gene matches. The germline V gene has CDR1 LNHDA and CDR2 SQIVND (reference sequence). This CDR3 is CASSAGLAGGWNIQYF. CDR3 DNA sequence: TGTGCCAGTAGTGCGGGACTAGCGGGAGGTTGGAACATTCAGTACTTC.

The V call is TRBV4-2, the J call TRBJ2-1; 7 bases map to TRBD2. This CDR3 is built from 16 residues. V gave up 5 bases and J gave up 7 bases; unmatched junction bases: 14. Germline V gene lookup returns CDR1 LGHNA and CDR2 YNFKEQ. Here the CDR3 DNA reads TGTGCCAGCAGCTGGCCCCCGGGGGGTCCCCCAAATGAGCAGTTCTTC. Translated, it gives CASSWPPGGPPNEQFF.

This chain uses TRBV27 with TRBJ2-4, with TRBD2 matching 7 bases. V shed 3 bases, J shed 0 bases, and the junction held 5 bases outside the gene matches. The germline V gene encodes CDR1 MNHEY and CDR2 SMNVEV (reference sequence). This CDR3 region has 16 residues. The CDR3 bases are TGTGCCAGCAGTTTCGGCGGGGGTCTAGCCAAAAACATTCAGTACTTC. Residues: CASSFGGGLAKNIQYF.

V gene TRBV10-1 combines with J gene TRBJ2-7; 7 nucleotides match TRBD1. The CDR3 extends over 12 amino acids. Looked up from germline, CDR1 is WNHNN and CDR2 is SYGVQD (reference sequence). The junction had 3 bases not matched to a gene; V was cut back by 6 bases and J by 4 bases. The CDR3 region is CASSPDRYEQYF. The CDR3 bases are TGCGCCAGCAGCCCGGACAGGTACGAGCAGTACTTC.

This chain uses TRBV20-1 with TRBJ2-2; unclear D gene. Trimming took 4 bases from V and 4 from J, leaving 4 bases between them. The CDR3 is 11 residues long. CDR1 is DFQATT and CDR2 is SNEGSKA in the germline V gene (reference sequence). The CDR3 DNA follows: TGCAGTGCTAAGAGCACCGGGGAGCTGTTTTTT. Translating it yields CSAKSTGELFF.

The rearrangement uses TRBV10-3 and TRBJ2-1; 9 nucleotides match TRBD2. Germline trimming cut 3 bases from V and 8 bases from J; bases unmatched to any gene: 11. This CDR3 comprises 16 residues. Germline CDR1 ENHRY, CDR2 SYGVKD. The CDR3, as DNA: TGTGCCATCAGTGAAGTGGGACTAGCTCTGGTCGATGAGCAGTTCTTC. Translated: CAISEVGLALVDEQFF.

The chain uses TRBV2 and TRBJ2-3; TRBD1 aligns across 7 bases. Germline V CDR1 and CDR2: SNHLY, FYNNEI. There are 15 residues in the CDR3. The trim removed 6 bases at V and 6 bases at J, leaving 12 bases unmatched. As DNA, the CDR3 is TGTGCCAGCAGAGGGTCGGGACAGTTAGTCGATACGCAGTATTTT. Its translation: CASRGSGQLVDTQYF.

The J gene is TRBJ2-7, the V gene TRBV10-2, with TRBD2 matching over 8 bases. The germline V gene encodes CDR1 WSHSY and CDR2 SAAADI. There are 14 residues in the CDR3. Unmatched junction bases numbered 9, after V lost 1 base and J lost 10 bases. DNA for the CDR3: TGCGCCAGCAGTGAGTTTAGTAGCGGGACCCTTCAGTACTTC. This codes for CASSEFSSGTLQYF.

V usage is TRBV18 and J usage is TRBJ2-2, with a weak D call TRBD1 (5 bases). This CDR3 is 14 amino acids long. V lost 3 bases and J lost 2, with 7 bases in between. Germline CDR1 KGHSH, CDR2 LQKENI. In DNA form, the CDR3 reads TGTGCCAGCTCACCTGGGGCCAACACCGGGGAGCTGTTTTTT. Its protein product is CASSPGANTGELFF.

The V gene is TRBV11-2, the J gene TRBJ1-1; possibly TRBD1 for D (5 bases). Germline assignment: CDR1 SGHAT and CDR2 FQNNGV. The V end lost 3 bases, the J end lost 8 bases, and 10 bases lay between the germline ends. The CDR3 is made up of 12 amino acids. In DNA, the CDR3 is TGTGCCAGCAGCTTGGAGGGGTGGGAAGCTTTCTTT. It translates to CASSLEGWEAFF.

The chain carries TRBV4-1 and TRBJ1-1; 9 bases agree with TRBD1. V lost 7 bases, J lost 5 bases, and 8 bases stayed unmatched. This CDR3 contains 14 residues. Germline V gene data show CDR1 as MGHRA and CDR2 as YSYEKL. CDR3 nucleotide sequence: TGCGCCAGCAACCACGGGACAGGGTGGACTGAAGCTTTCTTT. It translates to CASNHGTGWTEAFF.

The V gene is TRBV7-2, the J gene TRBJ2-1, with 9 positions matching TRBD1. The germline V gene has CDR1 SGHTA and CDR2 FQGNSA. V trimming: 4 bases; J trimming: 9 bases; junction bases outside the gene matches: 4. CDR3 length: 13 residues. CDR3 region: CASSSVQGAEQFF. The DNA of the CDR3 is TGTGCCAGCAGCTCCGTACAGGGGGCTGAGCAGTTCTTC.

J is TRBJ2-7 and V is TRBV6-6; TRBD1 might be the D (6 bases). V shed 2 bases and J shed 0 bases, with 11 bases lying between them. The CDR3 length is 15 residues. Germline V gives CDR1 MNHNY, CDR2 SVGAGI (reference sequence). CDR3 DNA: TGTGCCAGCAGTTACAAAGGGGGTGGCTCCTACGAGCAGTACTTC. Its protein product is CASSYKGGGSYEQYF.

The chain employs TRBV10-3 and TRBJ1-5; possibly TRBD1 for D (6 bases). V was pared by 4 bases and J by 0 bases, with 7 bases between. Germline loops: CDR1 ENHRY, CDR2 SYGVKD. CDR3 length: 14 amino acids. The CDR3: CAISGQASNQPQHF. The CDR3 region has the DNA TGTGCCATCAGTGGACAGGCTAGCAATCAGCCCCAGCATTTT.

The chain recombines TRBV18 with TRBJ1-1; 7 nucleotides match TRBD1. The CDR3 has 16 amino acids. V shed 3 bases, J shed 1 base, and the junction held 8 bases outside the gene matches. Germline-derived CDR1 and CDR2 are KGHSH and LQKENI. The CDR3 DNA sequence: TGTGCCAGCTCACCCCTCCGACAGGGTCGGAACACTGAAGCTTTCTTT. It translates to CASSPLRQGRNTEAFF.

The chain is built from TRBV28 and TRBJ2-7, with a possible D match to TRBD2 (6 bases). V was trimmed by 5 bases and J by 5 bases, leaving 10 bases between them. The CDR3 has 12 amino acids. The germline CDR1 and CDR2 sequences are MDHEN and SYDVKM. The CDR3 is CASSPGDHEQYF. The CDR3, as DNA: TGTGCCAGCAGTCCGGGGGACCACGAGCAGTACTTC.

The V and J genes are TRBV5-1 and TRBJ1-1; no reliable D call. The length of the CDR3 is 16 residues. CDR1 is SGHRS and CDR2 is YFSETQ in the germline V gene. Between the trimmed V and J ends, which lost 0 bases and 0 bases, there was a span of 12 bases. CDR3 protein: CASSLDLATMNTEAFF. For the CDR3, the DNA is TGCGCCAGCAGCTTGGATCTGGCAACCATGAACACTGAAGCTTTCTTT. The whole variable domain, filled in from reference TRBV5-1 and TRBJ1-1, reads KAGVTQTPRYLIKTRGQQVTLSCSPISGHRSVSWYQQTPGQGLQFLFEYFSETQRNKGNFPGRFSGRQFSNSRSEMNVSTLELGDSALYLCASSLDLATMNTEAFFGQGTRLTVV.

V and J are TRBV19 and TRBJ1-1; 7 nucleotides match TRBD1. Losses at the gene ends were 6 bases for V and 3 bases for J; bases not matched to a gene: 13. The CDR3 runs 16 residues. Germline CDR1 reads LNHDA; CDR2 reads SQIVND (reference sequence). The CDR3 bases are TGTGCCAGTAGGGGGGACAGACTTCGGTTGGACACTGAAGCTTTCTTT. Amino acid sequence: CASRGDRLRLDTEAFF.